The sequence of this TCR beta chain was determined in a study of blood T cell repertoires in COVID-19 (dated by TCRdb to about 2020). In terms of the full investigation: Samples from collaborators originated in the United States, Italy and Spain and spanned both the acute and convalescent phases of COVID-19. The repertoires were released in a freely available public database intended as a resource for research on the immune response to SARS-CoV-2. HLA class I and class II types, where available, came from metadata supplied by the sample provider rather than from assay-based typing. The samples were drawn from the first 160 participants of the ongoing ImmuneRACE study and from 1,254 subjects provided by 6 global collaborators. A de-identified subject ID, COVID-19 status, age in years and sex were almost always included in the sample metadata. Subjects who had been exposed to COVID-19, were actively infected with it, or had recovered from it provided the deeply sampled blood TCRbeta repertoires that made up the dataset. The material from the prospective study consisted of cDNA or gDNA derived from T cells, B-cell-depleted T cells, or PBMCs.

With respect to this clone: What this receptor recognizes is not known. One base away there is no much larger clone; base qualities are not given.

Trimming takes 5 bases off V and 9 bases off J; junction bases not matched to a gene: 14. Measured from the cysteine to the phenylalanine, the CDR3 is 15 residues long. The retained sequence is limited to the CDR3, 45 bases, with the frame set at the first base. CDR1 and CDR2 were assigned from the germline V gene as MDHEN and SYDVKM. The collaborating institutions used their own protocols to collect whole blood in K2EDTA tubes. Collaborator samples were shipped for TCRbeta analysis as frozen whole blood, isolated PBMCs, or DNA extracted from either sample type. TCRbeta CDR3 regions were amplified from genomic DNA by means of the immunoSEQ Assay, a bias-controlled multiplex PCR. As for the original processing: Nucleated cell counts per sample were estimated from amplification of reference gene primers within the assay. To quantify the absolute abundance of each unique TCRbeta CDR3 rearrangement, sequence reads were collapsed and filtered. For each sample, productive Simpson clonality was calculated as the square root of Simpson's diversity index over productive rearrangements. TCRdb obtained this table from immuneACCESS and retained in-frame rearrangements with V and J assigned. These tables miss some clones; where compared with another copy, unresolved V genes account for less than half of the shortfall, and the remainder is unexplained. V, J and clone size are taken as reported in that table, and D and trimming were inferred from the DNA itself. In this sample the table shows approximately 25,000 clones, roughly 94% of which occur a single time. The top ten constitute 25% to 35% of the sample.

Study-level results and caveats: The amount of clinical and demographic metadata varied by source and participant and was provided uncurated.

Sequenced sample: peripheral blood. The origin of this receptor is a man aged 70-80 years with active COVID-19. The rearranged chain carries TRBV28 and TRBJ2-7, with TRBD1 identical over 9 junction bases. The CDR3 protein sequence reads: CASSLPGTGSLRQYF. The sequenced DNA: TGTGCCAGCAGTCTTCCAGGGACAGGGTCTTTGAGGCAGTACTTC. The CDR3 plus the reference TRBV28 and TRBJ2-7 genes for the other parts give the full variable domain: DVKVTQSSRYLVKRTGEKVFLECVQDMDHENMFWYRQDPGLGLRLIYFSYDVKMKEKGDIPEGYSVSREKKERFSLILESASTNQTSMYLCASSLPGTGSLRQYFGPGTRLTVT.